Below are 2 T cell receptor beta chains sequenced from a single sample in a study of blood T cell repertoires in COVID-19. Clones were sequenced by immunoSEQ multiplex PCR, and TCRdb holds only the in-frame ones, with some missing. The top ten hold 15% to 20% of the sample, which has 70,000 to 95,000 clones, about 82% seen once. The sample comprised peripheral blood. These receptors all stem from a man older than 75 with active or convalescent COVID-19.

This rearrangement joins TRBV5-4 to TRBJ1-6; 7 nucleotides match TRBD1. Germline V gene lookup returns CDR1 SGHNT and CDR2 YYREEE (reference sequence). V dropped 0 bases and J dropped 6; count of bases not matched to a gene: 6. This CDR3 spans 16 amino acids. The CDR3 loop is CASSLGTGILNSPLHF. In DNA, the CDR3 is TGTGCCAGCAGCTTGGGGACAGGAATCCTTAATTCACCCCTCCACTTT.

The V and J genes are TRBV3-1 (or the pseudogene TRBV3-2) and TRBJ2-1; possible D gene TRBD2, 5 bases. This CDR3 spans 15 amino acids. From germline, CDR1 is LGHDT and CDR2 YNNKEL (reference sequence). The V end was cut by 1 base, the J end by 0 bases, with 7 bases between. The CDR3 bases are TGTGCCAGCAGCCAAGTGAGGGTCTCCTACAATGAGCAGTTCTTC. This sequence encodes CASSQVRVSYNEQFF.